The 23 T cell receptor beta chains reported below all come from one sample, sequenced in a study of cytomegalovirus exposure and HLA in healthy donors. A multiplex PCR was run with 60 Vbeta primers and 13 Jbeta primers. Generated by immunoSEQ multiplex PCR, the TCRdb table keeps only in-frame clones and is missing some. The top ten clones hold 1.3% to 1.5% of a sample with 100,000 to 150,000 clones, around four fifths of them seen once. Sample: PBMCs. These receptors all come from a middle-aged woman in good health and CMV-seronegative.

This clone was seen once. CDR3: CASSIGGEWGETQYF. As DNA, the CDR3 is TGTGCCAGTAGTATCGGGGGTGAATGGGGAGAGACCCAGTACTTC. V gene TRBV19 combines with J gene TRBJ2-5; tentatively, D is TRBD2 (6 bases). Germline assignment: CDR1 LNHDA and CDR2 SQIVND (reference sequence). Trimming removed 3 bases from V and 4 bases from J, with 15 bases in between. The CDR3 extends over 15 amino acids.

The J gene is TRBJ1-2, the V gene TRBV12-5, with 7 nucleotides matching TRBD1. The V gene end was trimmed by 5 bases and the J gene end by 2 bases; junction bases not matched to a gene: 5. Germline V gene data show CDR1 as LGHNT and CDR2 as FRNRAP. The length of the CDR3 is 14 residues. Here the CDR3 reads CASGPGTANYGYTF. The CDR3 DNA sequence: TGTGCTAGTGGTCCGGGGACAGCGAACTATGGCTACACCTTC.

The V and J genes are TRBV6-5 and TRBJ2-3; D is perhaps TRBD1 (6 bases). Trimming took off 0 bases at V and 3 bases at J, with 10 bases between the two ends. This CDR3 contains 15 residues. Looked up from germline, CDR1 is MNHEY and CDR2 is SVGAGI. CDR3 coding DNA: TGTGCCAGCAGTTACTCGGGGGCCCGAACAGATACGCAGTATTTT. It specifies CASSYSGARTDTQYF.

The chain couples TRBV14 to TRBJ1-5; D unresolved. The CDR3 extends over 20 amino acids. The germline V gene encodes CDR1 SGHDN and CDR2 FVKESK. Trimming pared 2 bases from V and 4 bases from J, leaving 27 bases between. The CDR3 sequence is CASSQKRHCSASRKNQPQHF. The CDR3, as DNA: TGTGCCAGCAGCCAAAAGAGACACTGTTCGGCTAGCAGGAAGAATCAGCCCCAGCATTTT.

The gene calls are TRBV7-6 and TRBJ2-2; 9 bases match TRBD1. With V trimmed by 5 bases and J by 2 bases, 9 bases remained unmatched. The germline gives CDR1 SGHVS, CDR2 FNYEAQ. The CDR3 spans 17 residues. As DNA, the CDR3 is TGTGCCAGCAGCCCTAGGCGGGACAGGGATAACACCGGGGAGCTGTTTTTT. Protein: CASSPRRDRDNTGELFF.

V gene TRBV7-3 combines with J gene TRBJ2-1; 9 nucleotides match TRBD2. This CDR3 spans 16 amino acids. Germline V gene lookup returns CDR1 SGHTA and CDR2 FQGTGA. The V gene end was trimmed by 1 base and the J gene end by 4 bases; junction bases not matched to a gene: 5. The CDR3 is CASSLNRRGGYNEQFF. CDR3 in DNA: TGTGCCAGCAGCTTAAATCGGCGGGGGGGTTACAATGAGCAGTTCTTC.

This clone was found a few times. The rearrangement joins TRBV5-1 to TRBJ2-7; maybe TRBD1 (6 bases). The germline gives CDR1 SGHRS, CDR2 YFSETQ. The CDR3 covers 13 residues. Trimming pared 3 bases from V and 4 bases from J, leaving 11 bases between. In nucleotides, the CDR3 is TGCGCCAGCAGCTCATCACAGGGTTACGAGCAGTACTTC. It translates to CASSSSQGYEQYF.

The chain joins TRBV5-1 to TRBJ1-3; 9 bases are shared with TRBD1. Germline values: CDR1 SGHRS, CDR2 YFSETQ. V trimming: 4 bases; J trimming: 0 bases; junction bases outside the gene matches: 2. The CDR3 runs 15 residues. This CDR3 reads CASSPTGGSGNTIYF. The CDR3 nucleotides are TGCGCCAGCAGCCCGACAGGGGGCTCTGGAAACACCATATATTTT.

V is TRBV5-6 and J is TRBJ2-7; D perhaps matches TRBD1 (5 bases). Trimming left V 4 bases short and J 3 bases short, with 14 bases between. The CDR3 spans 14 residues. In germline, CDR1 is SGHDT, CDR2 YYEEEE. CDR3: CASSVRVRVYEQYF. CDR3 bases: TGTGCCAGCAGCGTCAGGGTTAGGGTCTACGAGCAGTACTTC.

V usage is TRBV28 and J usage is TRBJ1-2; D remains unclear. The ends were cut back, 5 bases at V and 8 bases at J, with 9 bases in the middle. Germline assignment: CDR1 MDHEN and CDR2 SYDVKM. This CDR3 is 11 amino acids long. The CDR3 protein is CASSLSGGYTF. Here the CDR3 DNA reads TGTGCCAGCAGTCTATCGGGGGGCTACACCTTC.

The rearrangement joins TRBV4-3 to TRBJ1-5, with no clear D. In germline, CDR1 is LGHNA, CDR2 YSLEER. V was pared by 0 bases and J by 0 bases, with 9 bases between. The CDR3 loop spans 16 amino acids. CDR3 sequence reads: CASSQDLLSSNQPQHF. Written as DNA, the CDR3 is TGCGCCAGCAGCCAAGATTTGCTTAGTAGCAATCAGCCCCAGCATTTT.

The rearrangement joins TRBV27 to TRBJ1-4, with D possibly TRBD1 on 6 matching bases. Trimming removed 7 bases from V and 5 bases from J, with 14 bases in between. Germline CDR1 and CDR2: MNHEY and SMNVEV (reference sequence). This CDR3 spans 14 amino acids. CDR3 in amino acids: CASKPGERNEKLFF. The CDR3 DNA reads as TGTGCCAGCAAACCAGGGGAACGGAATGAAAAACTGTTTTTT.

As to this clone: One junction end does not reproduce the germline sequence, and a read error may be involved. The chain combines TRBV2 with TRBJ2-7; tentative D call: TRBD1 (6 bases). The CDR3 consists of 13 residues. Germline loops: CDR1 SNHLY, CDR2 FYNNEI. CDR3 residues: CASSVARGYGQYF. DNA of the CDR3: TGTGCCAGCAGTGTAGCCAGGGGCTACGGGCAGTACTTC. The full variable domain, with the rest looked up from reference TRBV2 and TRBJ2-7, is EPEVTQTPSHQVTQMGQEVILRCVPISNHLYFYWYRQILGQKVEFLVSFYNNEISEKSEIFDDQFSVERPDGSNFTLKIRSTKLEDSAMYFCASSVARGYGQYFGPGTRLTVT.

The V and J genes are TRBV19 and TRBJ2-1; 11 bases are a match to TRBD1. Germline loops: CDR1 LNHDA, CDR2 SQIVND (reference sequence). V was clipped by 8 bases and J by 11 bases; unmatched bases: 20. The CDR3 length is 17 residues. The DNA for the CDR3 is TGTGCCAGTGGGCCCCGGACAGGGGGCGCCTTCGTCCCTAAGCAGTTCTTC. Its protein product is CASGPRTGGAFVPKQFF.

In DNA, the CDR3 is TGCGCCAGCAGCTTGCAGGGAGGTTCCAGAGACGAGACCCAGTACTTC. Protein sequence: CASSLQGGSRDETQYF. The genes are TRBV5-1 and TRBJ2-5; a possible D gene is TRBD2 (6 bases). Trimming left V 1 base short and J 5 bases short, with 18 bases between. The CDR3 extends over 16 amino acids. Germline V gene lookup returns CDR1 SGHRS and CDR2 YFSETQ. Drawing the rest from reference TRBV5-1 and TRBJ2-5, the complete variable domain is KAGVTQTPRYLIKTRGQQVTLSCSPISGHRSVSWYQQTPGQGLQFLFEYFSETQRNKGNFPGRFSGRQFSNSRSEMNVSTLELGDSALYLCASSLQGGSRDETQYFGPGTRLLVL.

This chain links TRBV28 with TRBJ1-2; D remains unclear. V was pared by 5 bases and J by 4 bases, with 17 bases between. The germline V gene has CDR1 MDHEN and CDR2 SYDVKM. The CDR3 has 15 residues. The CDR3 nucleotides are TGTGCCAGCAGTCCTGGAAGCGGATATTTCTATGGCTACACCTTC. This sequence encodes CASSPGSGYFYGYTF.

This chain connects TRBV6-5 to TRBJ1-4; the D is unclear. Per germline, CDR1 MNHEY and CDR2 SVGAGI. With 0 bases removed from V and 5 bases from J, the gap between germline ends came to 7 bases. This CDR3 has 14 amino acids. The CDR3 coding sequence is TGTGCCAGCAGTTACTCCTATAACAATGAAAAACTGTTTTTT. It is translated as CASSYSYNNEKLFF.

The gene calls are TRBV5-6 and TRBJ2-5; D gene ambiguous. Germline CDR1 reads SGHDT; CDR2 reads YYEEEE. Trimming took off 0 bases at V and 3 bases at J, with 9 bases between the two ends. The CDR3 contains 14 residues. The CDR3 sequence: CASSLARLKETQYF. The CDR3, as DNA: TGTGCCAGCAGCTTGGCACGACTCAAAGAGACCCAGTACTTC. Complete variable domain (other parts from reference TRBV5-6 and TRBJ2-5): DAGVTQSPTHLIKTRGQQVTLRCSPKSGHDTVSWYQQALGQGPQFIFQYYEEEERQRGNFPDRFSGHQFPNYSSELNVNALLLGDSALYLCASSLARLKETQYFGPGTRLLVL.

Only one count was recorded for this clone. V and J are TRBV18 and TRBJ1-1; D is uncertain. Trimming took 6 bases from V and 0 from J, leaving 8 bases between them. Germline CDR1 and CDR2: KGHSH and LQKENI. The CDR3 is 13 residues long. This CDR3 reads CASSSLMNTEAFF. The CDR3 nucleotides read TGTGCCAGCTCTTCCTTAATGAACACTGAAGCTTTCTTT.

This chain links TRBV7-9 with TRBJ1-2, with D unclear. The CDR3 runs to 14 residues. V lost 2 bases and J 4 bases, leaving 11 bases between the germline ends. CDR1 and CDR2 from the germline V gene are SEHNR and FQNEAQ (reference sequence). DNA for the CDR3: TGTGCCAGCAGCTTACAGATGCAAAGCTATGGCTACACCTTC. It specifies CASSLQMQSYGYTF.

CDR3 amino acids: CAISESWAQETQYF. Written as DNA, the CDR3 is TGTGCCATCAGTGAGTCCTGGGCCCAAGAGACCCAGTACTTC. This chain connects TRBV10-3 to TRBJ2-5; D not resolved. V was clipped by 0 bases and J by 1 base, with 6 bases between them. CDR3 length: 14 residues. Germline loops: CDR1 ENHRY, CDR2 SYGVKD.

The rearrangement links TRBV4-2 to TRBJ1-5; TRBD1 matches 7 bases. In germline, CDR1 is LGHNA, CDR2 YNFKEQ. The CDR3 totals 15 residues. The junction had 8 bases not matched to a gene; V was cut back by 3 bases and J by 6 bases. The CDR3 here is CASSHTGVTGQPQHF. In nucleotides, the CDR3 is TGTGCCAGCAGCCACACAGGGGTTACGGGTCAGCCCCAGCATTTT.

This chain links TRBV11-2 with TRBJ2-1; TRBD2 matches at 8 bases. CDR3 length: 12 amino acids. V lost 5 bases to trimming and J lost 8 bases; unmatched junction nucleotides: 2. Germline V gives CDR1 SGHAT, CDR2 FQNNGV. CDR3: CASSPTSDEQFF. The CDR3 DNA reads TGTGCCAGCAGCCCGACTAGCGATGAGCAGTTCTTC.